The sequence of this T cell receptor beta chain was determined in a study of regulatory T cells in long-lasting Graves disease. On the study more broadly: Graves' patients (newly diagnosed) had been on antithyroid drugs under 3 months. Broader study findings: TRBV28, TRBJ1-2 and TRBJ2-5 were segments that persistent disease favored.

The time point is: newly diagnosed GD, antithyroid drugs for less than 3 months. Isolated PBMC RNA provided the starting material for the TCR library. This CDR3 spans 14 amino acids. Trimming removed 6 bases from V and 4 bases from J; junction bases left unmatched: 12. Germline CDR1 reads DFQATT; CDR2 reads SNEGSKA (reference sequence). For TCR beta, libraries came from iRepertoire HTBI primers and Arm-PCR of CDR3 regions. TCRdb independently ran MiXCR on the multiplex PCR reads; one entry per CDR3 protein. The table records 320,000 or so distinct CDR3 sequences, about a sixth of them present only once. At least ten counts were recorded for this clonotype. Its antigen remains unknown.

The source is a female donor with Graves disease. The chain joins TRBV20-1 to TRBJ2-7, with TRBD2 matching 7 bases. The source material was peripheral blood mononuclear cells (PBMCs), sampled at new diagnosis, from a patient treated with antithyroid drugs. Here the CDR3 DNA reads TGCAGTGCGGGGGAGGTCGGCGGGAGTTACGAGCAGTACTTC. Its translation: CSAGEVGGSYEQYF.